This is a list of T cell receptor beta chains from one sample in a study of cytomegalovirus exposure and HLA in healthy donors. TCRdb keeps only in-frame clones here, not all; method: immunoSEQ multiplex PCR. The profile shows some 200,000 clones, around 83% of them singletons. Sequenced input: PBMCs. Source of these receptors: a girl between 5 and 17 years old in good health and CMV-seronegative. Both conserved end residues are part of each CDR3. Each record gives: J gene, D gene, V gene, clone size, CDR3 protein, CDR3 DNA. The D gene is left open where the match is weak. For some rows the clone size is stated as once, few or many, or as a class when expanded; others skip it.

>TRBJ2-3|TRBD2|TRBV5-4|-
CASRPGTSPSTDTQYF
TGTGCCAGCAGACCTGGGACTAGCCCCAGCACAGATACGCAGTATTTT
>TRBJ1-4|TRBD1|TRBV6-1|-
CASSATGGLGEKLFF
TGTGCCAGCAGTGCGACAGGGGGATTAGGGGAAAAACTGTTTTTT
>TRBJ1-2|-|TRBV7-2|-
CASSPTGDYGYTF
TGTGCCAGCAGCCCGACAGGAGACTATGGCTACACCTTC
>TRBJ1-5|-|TRBV15|once
CATSRDRDSNQPQHF
TGTGCCACCAGCAGAGACAGGGATAGCAATCAGCCCCAGCATTTT
>TRBJ2-7|-|TRBV5-6|-
CASSLGPGEGRPYEQYF
TGTGCCAGCAGCTTGGGACCGGGCGAGGGCCGCCCCTACGAGCAGTACTTC
>TRBJ1-2|TRBD1|TRBV6-6|-
CASRKNGQGDYGYTF
TGTGCCAGCAGAAAAAACGGACAGGGTGACTATGGCTACACCTTC
>TRBJ2-7|TRBD1|TRBV2|once
CASSESGQGATYEQYF
TGTGCCAGCAGTGAAAGTGGACAGGGGGCAACCTACGAGCAGTACTTC
>TRBJ2-2|-|TRBV28|-
CASSLGAAGTGELFF
TGTGCCAGCAGTCTCGGTGCGGCAGGGACCGGGGAGCTGTTTTTT
>TRBJ1-1|-|TRBV6-1|few
CASRIQGGTEAFF
TGTGCCAGCAGGATACAGGGCGGCACTGAAGCTTTCTTT
>TRBJ2-7|-|TRBV4-1|-
CASSPGLRSYEQYF
TGCGCCAGCAGCCCGGGACTCCGCTCCTACGAGCAGTACTTC
>TRBJ2-2|-|TRBV19|-
CASSRSGTYVNTGELFF
TGTGCCAGTAGTCGATCCGGGACATACGTCAACACCGGGGAGCTGTTTTTT
>TRBJ1-2|-|TRBV29-1|-
CSVGPRHPNYGYTF
TGCAGCGTTGGTCCCAGGCATCCTAACTATGGCTACACCTTC
>TRBJ1-1|-|TRBV11-1|once
CASSLTRTPGTEAFF
TGTGCCAGCAGCTTAACCAGGACCCCGGGAACTGAAGCTTTCTTT
>TRBJ2-4|-|TRBV4-2|-
CASSQEAGQNIQYF
TGTGCCAGCAGCCAAGAAGCCGGTCAAAACATTCAGTACTTC
>TRBJ1-2|-|TRBV7-9|-
CASSLRGSGYTF
TGTGCCAGCAGCTTGCGAGGGTCCGGCTACACCTTC
>TRBJ2-3|TRBD2|TRBV4-1|-
CASSQGASGPTDTQYF
TGCGCCAGCAGCCAAGGGGCTAGCGGCCCCACAGATACGCAGTATTTT
>TRBJ1-1|TRBD1|TRBV5-1|-
CASSLVFGDSVERNTEAFF
TGCGCCAGCAGCTTGGTCTTTGGGGACAGTGTGGAGAGGAACACTGAAGCTTTCTTT
>TRBJ2-7|TRBD1|TRBV5-1|once
CASSLGPTGATYEQYF
TGCGCCAGCAGCTTGGGGCCGACAGGGGCCACCTACGAGCAGTACTTC
>TRBJ2-3|-|TRBV28|-
CASRKESSRDTQYF
TGTGCCAGCAGAAAGGAGTCCTCGAGGGATACGCAGTATTTT
>TRBJ2-5|TRBD1|TRBV5-6|once
CASIGTGQETQYF
TGTGCCAGCATCGGGACAGGTCAAGAGACCCAGTACTTC
>TRBJ2-7|-|TRBV5-1|-
CASKSSTGTYEQYF
TGCGCCAGCAAAAGTTCAACAGGCACTTACGAGCAGTACTTC
>TRBJ1-2|-|TRBV6-5|-
CASSTGFVSDGYTF
TGTGCCAGCAGCACTGGTTTTGTCTCTGATGGCTACACCTTC
>TRBJ2-1|-|TRBV18|-
CASSPLAQGSYNEQFF
TGTGCCAGCTCACCATTAGCACAGGGATCCTACAATGAGCAGTTCTTC
>TRBJ1-5|-|TRBV7-8|-
CASSLARVYSNQPQHF
TGTGCCAGCAGCTTAGCACGGGTCTATAGCAATCAGCCCCAGCATTTT
>TRBJ1-1|-|TRBV28|-
CASSLGGASTEAFF
TGTGCCAGCAGTTTAGGAGGGGCTTCCACTGAAGCTTTCTTT
>TRBJ1-6|-|TRBV5-1|-
CASSLDRVGNSPLHF
TGCGCCAGCAGCTTGGACAGGGTGGGAAATTCACCCCTCCACTTT
>TRBJ1-1|-|TRBV28|-
CASSLGPHRVEAFF
TGTGCCAGCAGTTTGGGTCCCCACCGGGTGGAAGCTTTCTTT
>TRBJ1-5|-|TRBV2|-
CASSDYVSNQPQHF
TGTGCCAGCAGTGACTACGTTAGCAATCAGCCCCAGCATTTT
>TRBJ1-5|TRBD1|TRBV19|-
CASSTWRDRVNFQPQHF
TGTGCCAGTAGTACGTGGAGAGACAGGGTGAATTTTCAGCCCCAGCATTTT
>TRBJ1-5|-|TRBV27|-
CASRGQNNQPQHF
TGTGCCAGCAGAGGACAAAACAATCAGCCCCAGCATTTT
>TRBJ2-7|TRBD2|TRBV4-1|-
CASSQEIPGLATYEQYF
TGCGCCAGCAGCCAAGAGATTCCGGGACTAGCTACCTACGAGCAGTACTTC
>TRBJ1-1|-|TRBV2|-
CASSDYGSNTEAFF
TGTGCCAGCAGTGACTACGGGTCGAACACTGAAGCTTTCTTT
>TRBJ2-1|TRBD2|TRBV5-1|-
CASSSKASGGAGNEQFF
TGCGCCAGCAGCTCGAAGGCTAGCGGGGGTGCAGGTAATGAGCAGTTCTTC